One and the same sample provided the 22 T cell receptor beta chains below, sequenced in a study of blood T cell repertoires in COVID-19. Assay: immunoSEQ multiplex PCR; the TCRdb copy retains only in-frame clones and omits some. The sample has under 200,000 clones; roughly nine tenths are singletons. The sample comprised peripheral blood. These receptor sequences come from a man aged 60 to 69 with active or convalescent COVID-19.

This clone has only one observation. The rearrangement joins TRBV6-6 to TRBJ1-5; 9 positions agree with TRBD1. The CDR3 loop spans 15 amino acids. Germline V gene data show CDR1 as MNHNY and CDR2 as SVGAGI (reference sequence). J gave up 0 bases and V 8 bases, and 5 bases lay outside the gene matches. The chain's CDR3 is CASLGTGNSNQPQHF. CDR3 DNA sequence: TGTGCCAGCCTCGGGACAGGGAATAGCAATCAGCCCCAGCATTTT.

This chain uses TRBV2 with TRBJ1-1; tentatively, D is TRBD1 (6 bases). With 3 bases removed from V and 11 bases from J, the gap between germline ends came to 13 bases. The CDR3 spans 12 residues. Looked up from germline, CDR1 is SNHLY and CDR2 is FYNNEI. The CDR3 loop is CASSESGRGAFF. DNA of the CDR3: TGTGCCAGCAGTGAGTCCGGCAGGGGTGCTTTCTTT.

V usage is TRBV19 and J usage is TRBJ2-5; weak D call: TRBD1 (5 bases). V was trimmed by 5 bases and J by 5 bases, leaving 15 bases between them. Germline CDR1 and CDR2: LNHDA and SQIVND (reference sequence). The CDR3 totals 14 residues. The CDR3: CASSSPGHWETQYF. CDR3 DNA: TGTGCCAGTAGTTCCCCCGGACATTGGGAGACCCAGTACTTC. The entire variable domain, with the rest obtained from reference TRBV19 and TRBJ2-5, is as follows: DGGITQSPKYLFRKEGQNVTLSCEQNLNHDAMYWYRQDPGQGLRLIYYSQIVNDFQKGDIAEGYSVSREKKESFPLTVTSAQKNPTAFYLCASSSPGHWETQYFGPGTRLLVL.

The chain combines TRBV5-4 with TRBJ1-2, with 8 bases that match TRBD1. This CDR3 spans 14 amino acids. Germline V gene data show CDR1 as SGHNT and CDR2 as YYREEE (reference sequence). Trimming at V came to 1 base and at J to 6 bases, leaving 5 bases not matched to a gene. CDR3 residues: CASSLTTGVDGYTF. In DNA form, the CDR3 reads TGTGCCAGCAGCTTGACGACAGGGGTTGATGGCTACACCTTC.

V is TRBV24-1 and J is TRBJ2-3, with TRBD1 matching over 10 bases. Germline V gene sequence: CDR1 KGHDR, CDR2 SFDVKD. V trimming: 2 bases; J trimming: 9 bases; junction bases outside the gene matches: 4. The CDR3 spans 14 residues. CDR3 in DNA: TGTGCCACCAGTGATTGGGACAGGGGAGAGACGCAGTATTTT. Translated: CATSDWDRGETQYF.

The CDR3 sequence: CASSKTQGGNTEAFF. The CDR3 DNA is TGTGCCAGCAGTAAAACCCAGGGTGGAAACACTGAAGCTTTCTTT. The chain uses TRBV27 and TRBJ1-1; maybe TRBD1 (5 bases). Germline V gene sequence: CDR1 MNHEY, CDR2 SMNVEV (reference sequence). CDR3 length equals 15 residues. V was cut by 5 bases and J by 2 bases, with 15 bases left in between.

The CDR3 loop is CASTKRGDTGELFF. DNA for the CDR3: TGTGCCAGCACCAAGCGGGGGGACACCGGGGAGCTGTTTTTT. This chain connects TRBV2 to TRBJ2-2, with TRBD2 identical over 9 bases. V dropped 7 bases and J dropped 3; count of bases not matched to a gene: 3. The CDR3 sequence is 14 residues long. Germline V gene sequence: CDR1 SNHLY, CDR2 FYNNEI.

This rearrangement joins TRBV19 to TRBJ2-6; 10 bases fit TRBD1. In germline, CDR1 is LNHDA, CDR2 SQIVND (reference sequence). CDR3 length: 17 residues. V gave up 9 bases and J gave up 0 bases; unmatched junction bases: 8. For the CDR3, the DNA is TGTGCCAGAAAGACAGGGGGCAAAAGCTCTGGGGCCAACGTCCTGACTTTC. This encodes CARKTGGKSSGANVLTF.

The rearrangement links TRBV19 to TRBJ1-5, with D possibly matching TRBD1 (5 bases). The V and J ends lost 3 bases and 2 bases respectively, with 14 bases between them. The germline CDR1 and CDR2 sequences are LNHDA and SQIVND (reference sequence). CDR3 length equals 16 residues. As DNA, the CDR3 is TGTGCCAGTAGTATTTTCGGGGGATTGCGCAATCAGCCCCAGCATTTT. This sequence encodes CASSIFGGLRNQPQHF.

A few counts support this clone. V usage is TRBV6-1 and J usage is TRBJ2-5; 7 bases match TRBD1. Germline V gene data show CDR1 as MNHNS and CDR2 as SASEGT. V lost 0 bases, J lost 4 bases, and 8 bases stayed unmatched. This CDR3 region has 16 residues. The CDR3: CASSEALRGPGETQYF. The CDR3 DNA reads as TGTGCCAGCAGTGAAGCGCTGAGGGGGCCGGGAGAGACCCAGTACTTC.

The chain carries TRBV4-2 and TRBJ1-4, with D tentatively TRBD1 (6 bases). Trimming shortened V by 1 base and J by 3 bases, and 9 bases separated the two germline ends. CDR1 LGHNA and CDR2 YNFKEQ come from the germline V gene. The CDR3 totals 15 residues. The CDR3 sequence: CASSQGGRANEKLFF. CDR3 in DNA: TGTGCCAGCAGCCAAGGGGGGCGGGCTAATGAAAAACTGTTTTTT.

A note on this clone: The same CDR3 also results from other DNA sequences found in this sample. The genes are TRBV5-1 and TRBJ1-3; D remains ambiguous. The CDR3 runs to 14 residues. Germline V CDR1 and CDR2: SGHRS, YFSETQ. V shed 1 base and J shed 3 bases, with 8 bases lying between them. CDR3 amino acids: CASSLSGYGNTIYF. The CDR3, as DNA: TGCGCCAGCAGCTTGTCCGGGTATGGAAACACCATATATTTT.

This clone has just one count. The chain has TRBV5-3 and TRBJ1-1; D possibly corresponds to TRBD1 (6 bases). TRBV5-3 is given ORF status, its function remaining uncertain. This CDR3 contains 16 residues. The V end lost 6 bases, the J end lost 5 bases, and 23 bases lay between the germline ends. The CDR3 coding sequence is TGTGCCAGAACCTCGGGAGGGGGGGCGGAGGATACTGAAGCTTTCTTT. Amino acid sequence: CARTSGGGAEDTEAFF.

The chain recombines TRBV3-1 (or the pseudogene TRBV3-2) with TRBJ1-3, with D perhaps TRBD1 (5 bases). V lost 3 bases and J lost 0, with 15 bases in between. The germline V gene has CDR1 LGHDT and CDR2 YNNKEL (reference sequence). The CDR3 is 17 residues long. The CDR3 bases are TGTGCCAGCAGCCAGTCAGGGAAACGAGGCTCTGGAAACACCATATATTTT. It encodes CASSQSGKRGSGNTIYF.

The rearrangement joins TRBV15 to TRBJ1-5; tentative D call: TRBD1 (6 bases). The CDR3 is made up of 17 amino acids. Germline loops: CDR1 LNHNV, CDR2 YYDKDF (reference sequence). Between the trimmed V and J ends, which lost 0 bases and 3 bases, there was a span of 15 bases. The CDR3 protein is CATSRDNLGTLNQPQHF. CDR3 sequence (DNA): TGTGCCACCAGCAGAGATAATTTGGGGACACTCAATCAGCCCCAGCATTTT.

This clone appeared a few times. The J gene is TRBJ1-1, the V gene TRBV7-9, with 7 nucleotides matching TRBD1. CDR1 SEHNR and CDR2 FQNEAQ come from the germline V gene (reference sequence). The CDR3 runs to 14 residues. Unmatched junction bases numbered 11, after V lost 5 bases and J lost 8 bases. Written as DNA, the CDR3 is TGTGCCAGCAGCCAACTACAGGGGTCCGGGGAAGCTTTCTTT. It translates to CASSQLQGSGEAFF.

This chain links TRBV12-5 with TRBJ2-1; TRBD2 is a possible D gene (5 bases). Trimming pared 3 bases from V and 2 bases from J, leaving 8 bases between. From germline, CDR1 is LGHNT and CDR2 FRNRAP. The CDR3 is 14 residues long. CDR3 sequence reads: CASGFEGAYNEQFF. The CDR3 DNA follows: TGTGCTAGTGGTTTCGAGGGAGCCTACAATGAGCAGTTCTTC.

The chain carries TRBV10-2 and TRBJ1-2, with 9 positions matching TRBD1. Unmatched junction bases numbered 5, after V lost 7 bases and J lost 8 bases. In germline, CDR1 is WSHSY, CDR2 SAAADI. The CDR3 spans 12 residues. CDR3 region: CASKIDRGGYTF. CDR3 DNA: TGCGCCAGCAAGATAGACAGGGGGGGCTACACCTTC.

This clone was found once. This same CDR3 is encoded by further DNA sequences in the sample. The chain couples TRBV28 to TRBJ1-3, with a tentative D call TRBD1 (5 bases). The germline V gene encodes CDR1 MDHEN and CDR2 SYDVKM. The CDR3 covers 15 residues. Trimming stripped 3 bases from V and 0 bases from J, with 9 bases between. The CDR3 DNA reads TGTGCCAGCAGTTTCTCGGGGGGCTCTGGAAACACCATATATTTT. The encoded protein is CASSFSGGSGNTIYF.

This chain uses TRBV6-1 with TRBJ1-2; D not certain. The ends were cut back, 0 bases at V and 4 bases at J, with 15 bases in the middle. Germline CDR1 is MNHNS and CDR2 is SASEGT. This CDR3 is built from 16 residues. DNA for the CDR3: TGTGCCAGCAGTGAAGCGCGGGTTTCCTCGGGCTATGGCTACACCTTC. Translated, it gives CASSEARVSSGYGYTF.

This chain connects TRBV10-3 to TRBJ1-1; unclear D gene. This CDR3 region has 13 residues. Germline values: CDR1 ENHRY, CDR2 SYGVKD. Trimming pared 10 bases from V and 6 bases from J, leaving 18 bases between. Written as DNA, the CDR3 is TGTGCCACCTTGGAGTCCGGGATGCCTGAAGCTTTCTTT. It is translated as CATLESGMPEAFF.

This rearrangement joins TRBV5-1 to TRBJ2-7, with D possibly TRBD2 on 6 matching bases. Germline V gene lookup returns CDR1 SGHRS and CDR2 YFSETQ. V lost 3 bases and J 1 base, leaving 20 bases between the germline ends. CDR3 size: 17 residues. The CDR3 nucleotides read TGCGCCAGCAGCTACAAATACCGGGACTTTCGATCCTACGAGCAGTACTTC. Translation gives CASSYKYRDFRSYEQYF.